Presented here are 25 T cell receptor beta chains from one specimen sequenced in a study of technical replicates of blood from several donors. Sequencing used immunoSEQ multiplex PCR; TCRdb keeps in-frame clones, though not all of them. The sample comprises about 60,000 clones, about 83% of which are singletons, and roughly 5% rests with the top ten. The sequencing sample was made of PBMCs. The receptors were sampled from a human donor in good health. Some clones in this sample may be carry-over from other donors' samples.

This sequence joins TRBV20-1 and TRBJ2-3; D uncertain. Germline values: CDR1 DFQATT, CDR2 SNEGSKA (reference sequence). Trimming removed 4 bases from V and 6 bases from J, with 8 bases in between. The CDR3 covers 11 residues. The CDR3 bases are TGCAGTGCTACTCTATACGATACGCAGTATTTT. It codes for CSATLYDTQYF.

A few counts support this clone. V gene TRBV19 combines with J gene TRBJ1-5; 9 positions match TRBD1. The CDR3 length is 15 residues. V lost 9 bases, J lost 3 bases, and 9 bases stayed unmatched. CDR1 and CDR2 from the germline V gene are LNHDA and SQIVND (reference sequence). The CDR3: CASRWGQGDNQPQHF. The CDR3 DNA follows: TGTGCCAGCCGCTGGGGACAGGGAGACAATCAGCCCCAGCATTTT.

The chain joins TRBV10-3 to TRBJ1-5, with 10 bases matching TRBD1. V dropped 6 bases and J dropped 5; count of bases not matched to a gene: 4. The germline gives CDR1 ENHRY, CDR2 SYGVKD. CDR3 length: 14 residues. CDR3 sequence reads: CAISLDRGDQPQHF. In nucleotides, the CDR3 is TGTGCCATCAGCCTGGACAGGGGGGATCAGCCCCAGCATTTT.

The rearrangement links TRBV27 to TRBJ2-1; 9 bases line up with TRBD2. Trimming at V came to 5 bases and at J to 8 bases, leaving 7 bases not matched to a gene. CDR1 and CDR2 from the germline V gene are MNHEY and SMNVEV (reference sequence). This CDR3 spans 14 amino acids. CDR3 amino acids: CASSPGLALYEQFF. In DNA, the CDR3 is TGTGCCAGCAGTCCGGGACTAGCATTGTATGAGCAGTTCTTC.

The V gene is TRBV7-2, the J gene TRBJ2-5, with 12 bases matching TRBD2. J lost 5 bases, V lost 5 bases, and 3 bases had no gene match. Germline V gene data show CDR1 as SGHTA and CDR2 as FQGNSA. The CDR3 runs to 14 residues. CDR3 sequence (DNA): TGTGCCAGCAGCCACGGGACTAGCGGGGAGACCCAGTACTTC. The encoded protein is CASSHGTSGETQYF.

The V call is TRBV5-6, the J call TRBJ2-7; D possibly corresponds to TRBD1 (6 bases). The CDR3 extends over 12 amino acids. Germline V gene sequence: CDR1 SGHDT, CDR2 YYEEEE. The V end was cut by 4 bases, the J end by 7 bases, with 12 bases between. This chain's CDR3 is CASSNLQGEQYF. CDR3 nucleotides: TGTGCCAGCAGCAACCTACAGGGTGAGCAGTACTTC.

This chain connects TRBV19 to TRBJ2-7, with a weak D call TRBD2 (5 bases). V gave up 3 bases and J gave up 0 bases, with 12 bases separating them. Per germline, CDR1 LNHDA and CDR2 SQIVND (reference sequence). The CDR3 extends over 15 amino acids. The CDR3 region has the DNA TGTGCCAGTAGTATGGGGAGCTCCCCCTCCTACGAGCAGTACTTC. It yields the protein CASSMGSSPSYEQYF.

A few counts support this clone. The J gene is TRBJ1-1, the V gene TRBV5-1, with D tentatively TRBD1 (6 bases). The CDR3 sequence is 14 residues long. CDR1 and CDR2 from the germline V gene are SGHRS and YFSETQ. Trimming pared 4 bases from V and 10 bases from J, leaving 20 bases between. The CDR3 DNA reads as TGCGCCAGCAGCCTTCAGACAGGACGGGAGGTAGCTTTCTTT. This codes for CASSLQTGREVAFF.

This sequence joins TRBV16 and TRBJ2-1; D is uncertain. The CDR3 runs to 14 residues. Looked up from germline, CDR1 is KGHSY and CDR2 is FQNENV. Trimming left V 0 bases short and J 4 bases short, with 7 bases between. The CDR3 DNA is TGTGCCAGCAGCCAATCGACCAGGTACAATGAGCAGTTCTTC. The encoded protein is CASSQSTRYNEQFF.

V and J are TRBV27 and TRBJ1-1; D might be TRBD1 (5 bases). CDR3 length: 15 amino acids. CDR1 and CDR2 from the germline V gene are MNHEY and SMNVEV (reference sequence). Trimming removed 5 bases from V and 3 bases from J, with 16 bases in between. In DNA form, the CDR3 reads TGTGCCAGCAGTAAGTGGGGCCCTAGGGACACTGAAGCTTTCTTT. Translating it yields CASSKWGPRDTEAFF.

This clone was found a few times. The genes are TRBV4-3 and TRBJ2-2; 14 nucleotides agree with TRBD2. Germline CDR1 and CDR2: LGHNA and YSLEER. This CDR3 contains 18 residues. V lost 1 base to trimming and J lost 0 bases; unmatched junction nucleotides: 1. The CDR3 nucleotides read TGCGCCAGCAGCCAAGGACTAGCGGGAGGGCCGAACACCGGGGAGCTGTTTTTT. This sequence encodes CASSQGLAGGPNTGELFF.

The rearrangement uses TRBV7-6 and TRBJ1-1; D gene unclear. Trimming shortened V by 7 bases and J by 8 bases, and 17 bases separated the two germline ends. CDR3 length equals 13 residues. Germline CDR1 is SGHVS and CDR2 is FNYEAQ. CDR3 DNA sequence: TGTGCCAGCAAGCCGACGAGGAAACTAGAAGCTTTCTTT. Its translation is CASKPTRKLEAFF.

This chain links TRBV27 with TRBJ2-7; 7 nucleotides match TRBD1. The CDR3 extends over 13 amino acids. V shed 8 bases and J 6 bases; nucleotides not matched to a gene: 10. CDR1 is MNHEY, CDR2 SMNVEV, per germline (reference sequence). CDR3 nucleotides: TGTGCCAGCCGGACAGGACAAAACGGCGAGCAGTACTTC. It is translated as CASRTGQNGEQYF.

The chain carries TRBV7-2 and TRBJ1-1; 7 nucleotides match TRBD1. CDR3 length: 13 amino acids. The germline V gene encodes CDR1 SGHTA and CDR2 FQGNSA. After removal of 6 bases from V and 4 bases from J, the junction contained 5 bases not matched to a gene. The CDR3 sequence is CASSTGEATEAFF. In DNA form, the CDR3 reads TGTGCCAGCAGTACAGGGGAGGCCACTGAAGCTTTCTTT.

The rearrangement joins TRBV9 to TRBJ2-1, with 7 bases fitting TRBD1. Germline values: CDR1 SGDLS, CDR2 YYNGEE. The trim removed 3 bases at V and 5 bases at J, leaving 5 bases unmatched. This CDR3 has 14 residues. The CDR3 region is CASSARQGNNEQFF. CDR3 nucleotides: TGTGCCAGCAGCGCCCGACAGGGTAACAATGAGCAGTTCTTC.

The genes are TRBV19 and TRBJ1-6, with D hard to call. The CDR3 covers 12 residues. V was clipped by 3 bases and J by 10 bases, with 7 bases between them. Germline V gives CDR1 LNHDA, CDR2 SQIVND (reference sequence). This chain's CDR3 is CASSMKSSPLHF. CDR3 bases: TGTGCCAGTAGTATGAAAAGCTCACCCCTCCACTTT.

The chain is built from TRBV30 and TRBJ1-2; weak D call: TRBD1 (6 bases). This CDR3 region has 13 residues. The V gene lost 3 bases and the J gene lost 7 bases, with 15 bases spanning the gap. Germline V gene data show CDR1 as GTSNPN and CDR2 as SVGIG (reference sequence). The CDR3 sequence is CAWREQGISGYTF. The CDR3 DNA sequence: TGTGCCTGGAGGGAACAGGGAATAAGTGGCTACACCTTC.

CDR3 sequence: CASSETSGFGNEQFF. The CDR3, as DNA: TGTGCCAGCAGTGAAACTAGCGGGTTTGGCAATGAGCAGTTCTTC. This chain joins TRBV2 and TRBJ2-1; TRBD2 matches at 9 bases. V lost 2 bases to trimming and J lost 6 bases; unmatched junction nucleotides: 5. The CDR3 length is 15 residues. Per the germline V gene, CDR1 is SNHLY and CDR2 is FYNNEI.

This chain joins TRBV7-6 and TRBJ1-3; no definite D call. The CDR3 loop spans 13 amino acids. Trimming removed 1 base from V and 5 bases from J, with 6 bases in between. Germline loops: CDR1 SGHVS, CDR2 FNYEAQ. This CDR3 reads CASSLGSRNTIYF. The DNA of the CDR3 is TGTGCCAGCAGCTTAGGAAGCCGAAACACCATATATTTT.

Written as DNA, the CDR3 is TGTGCCAGCAAGGGAGGGGGGTTTCAGCCCCAGCATTTT. Translating gives CASKGGGFQPQHF. The chain is built from TRBV13 and TRBJ1-5; TRBD1 might be the D (6 bases). This CDR3 contains 13 residues. Germline-derived CDR1 and CDR2 are PRHDT and FYEKMQ (reference sequence). Trimming removed 7 bases at V and 6 bases at J, with 13 bases between.

The rearrangement uses TRBV5-1 and TRBJ2-3; 7 nucleotides align to TRBD2. The CDR3 contains 15 residues. Unmatched junction bases numbered 9, after V lost 2 bases and J lost 6 bases. The germline CDR1 and CDR2 sequences are SGHRS and YFSETQ. The chain's CDR3 is CASSFERGLADTQYF. CDR3 nucleotide sequence: TGCGCCAGCAGCTTTGAGCGGGGCCTGGCGGATACGCAGTATTTT.

V usage is TRBV5-5 and J usage is TRBJ2-7; a weak D match, TRBD2 (6 bases). Germline V gene sequence: CDR1 SGHKS, CDR2 YYEKEE (reference sequence). The CDR3 loop spans 16 amino acids. V dropped 4 bases and J dropped 0 bases, with 17 bases sitting between them. CDR3 protein: CASSRYSAGNSYEQYF. The CDR3 DNA reads TGTGCCAGCAGCCGTTACTCGGCGGGAAACTCCTACGAGCAGTACTTC.

The gene calls are TRBV7-2 and TRBJ1-5, with 11 bases identical to TRBD1. The V segment lost 0 bases and the J segment 4 bases; nucleotides outside the gene matches: 2. The CDR3 runs to 16 residues. CDR1 SGHTA and CDR2 FQGNSA come from the germline V gene. CDR3 sequence reads: CASSLAGTGGNQPQHF. The CDR3 DNA reads TGTGCCAGCAGCTTAGCCGGGACAGGGGGTAATCAGCCCCAGCATTTT.

The chain joins TRBV5-8 to TRBJ2-6; 8 nucleotides agree with TRBD1. J gave up 5 bases and V 2 bases, and 6 bases lay outside the gene matches. The CDR3 has 16 residues. Looked up from germline, CDR1 is SGHTS and CDR2 is YDEGEE. CDR3 sequence reads: CASSLITGGWANVLTF. The CDR3 DNA reads as TGTGCCAGCAGCTTAATCACAGGGGGATGGGCCAACGTCCTGACTTTC.

The chain employs TRBV30 and TRBJ1-1, with D perhaps matching TRBD1 (6 bases). V was clipped by 2 bases and J by 1 base, with 8 bases between them. The CDR3 contains 13 residues. Germline V lookup: CDR1 GTSNPN, CDR2 SVGIG (reference sequence). The CDR3 region is CAWSRGKNTEAFF. CDR3 bases: TGTGCCTGGAGTAGGGGGAAGAACACTGAAGCTTTCTTT.